The present TCR beta chain was sequenced within a study of blood T cell repertoires in COVID-19 (dated by TCRdb to about 2020). Regarding the research as a whole: Samples covering the acute and convalescent phases of COVID-19 were provided by collaborators in the United States, Italy and Spain. The material from the prospective study consisted of cDNA or gDNA derived from T cells, B-cell-depleted T cells, or PBMCs. The dataset comprised deeply sampled blood TCRbeta repertoires from subjects exposed to, actively infected with, or recovered from COVID-19. The repertoires were made available in a free public database intended to serve as a resource for research on the immune response to SARS-CoV-2. Samples came from the ongoing ImmuneRACE study (first 160 participants) plus 1,254 subjects from 6 global collaborators. The sample metadata nearly always contained a de-identified subject ID, COVID-19 status, age in years and sex. Where available, HLA class I and class II types were taken from metadata supplied by the sample provider and were not determined by assay-based typing. Beyond this particular receptor, the publication reports: How much clinical and demographic metadata was included differed by source and by participant, and the metadata was provided uncurated.

Germline trimming amounts to 0 bases on V and 2 bases on J, with 3 as the count of junction bases outside the gene matches. The germline V gene supplies CDR1 LGHNA and CDR2 YSLEER. The CDR3 numbers 15 residues from cysteine through phenylalanine. The DNA shown is the 45-base CDR3, in frame from base 1. Remarks on this clone: Its recognized antigen is unknown. No base quality values were provided; no much bigger clone lies one nucleotide off.

Each collaborating institution followed its own protocols to collect whole blood in K2EDTA tubes. For TCRbeta analysis, collaborators shipped samples as frozen whole blood, isolated PBMCs, or DNA extracted from either of those sample types. TCRbeta CDR3 regions were amplified from genomic DNA by means of the immunoSEQ Assay, a bias-controlled multiplex PCR. In the original analysis: The number of nucleated cells in each sample was estimated by amplification of reference gene primers within the assay. To quantify the absolute abundance of each unique TCRbeta CDR3 rearrangement, sequence reads were collapsed and filtered. For each sample, productive Simpson clonality was calculated as the square root of Simpson's diversity index across productive rearrangements. The clones in this table, taken by TCRdb from immuneACCESS, are in-frame only. Not every clone is retained; where verified, under half of the shortfall comes from an unresolved V gene, and the cause of the rest is unknown. The DNA was the basis for D and trimming; V, J and clone size are from that table. The sample includes 270,000 or so clones, with less than 85% observed a single time. The ten largest clonotypes hold about 3.4% of the sample.

The material sequenced was peripheral blood. In this chain, TRBV4-3 is recombined with TRBJ1-1; 7 nucleotides in the junction match TRBD1. This receptor was identified in a woman between 18 and 30 years old with acute or convalescent COVID-19. Here the CDR3 is given as CASSQDWTGNTEAFF. The nucleotides are TGCGCCAGCAGCCAAGATTGGACAGGTAACACTGAAGCTTTCTTT.